These 31 T cell receptor beta chains were all obtained from the same sample, sequenced in a study of T cell responses to AZD1222 COVID-19 vaccine. Generated by immunoSEQ multiplex PCR, the TCRdb table keeps only in-frame clones and is missing some. The sample has about 200,000 clones; approximately 90% are singletons. The source material was peripheral blood, sampled 28 days after the second AZD1222 dose. The receptors were sampled from an adult who received the AZD1222 COVID-19 vaccine.

The chain recombines TRBV30 with TRBJ1-1; the D is unclear. The CDR3 totals 10 residues. CDR1 GTSNPN and CDR2 SVGIG come from the germline V gene (reference sequence). The V and J ends lost 4 bases and 0 bases respectively, with 0 bases between them. The CDR3 DNA follows: TGTGCCTGGATGAACACTGAAGCTTTCTTT. This sequence encodes CAWMNTEAFF.

The chain joins TRBV7-3 to TRBJ2-6, with 7 bases identical to TRBD1. J gave up 0 bases and V 1 base, and 0 bases lay outside the gene matches. CDR3 length equals 16 residues. The germline V gene has CDR1 SGHTA and CDR2 FQGTGA. CDR3 sequence reads: CASSLRQGSGANVLTF. DNA of the CDR3: TGTGCCAGCAGCTTAAGACAGGGCTCTGGGGCCAACGTCCTGACTTTC.

The chain employs TRBV28 and TRBJ2-5; the match to TRBD2 covers 8 bases. Losses at the gene ends were 7 bases for V and 7 bases for J; bases not matched to a gene: 17. CDR3 length equals 16 residues. Germline V gene data show CDR1 as MDHEN and CDR2 as SYDVKM. In DNA, the CDR3 is TGTGCCAGCACCCCCGCGGGGGCGGGAGGCTCTCTGACCCAGTACTTC. It translates to CASTPAGAGGSLTQYF.

The DNA of the CDR3 is TGTGCCAGCAGTCGGGACAATCAGCCCCAGCATTTT. It is translated as CASSRDNQPQHF. The chain couples TRBV6-5 to TRBJ1-5; D remains ambiguous. This CDR3 comprises 12 residues. In germline, CDR1 is MNHEY, CDR2 SVGAGI. The germline V and J ends were trimmed by 5 bases and 3 bases, with 5 bases remaining between them.

This clone counts as medium-sized. This chain links TRBV28 with TRBJ2-7; D is ambiguous. The CDR3 consists of 14 residues. Germline assignment: CDR1 MDHEN and CDR2 SYDVKM. Trimming pared 5 bases from V and 0 bases from J, leaving 11 bases between. The CDR3 is CASSGHRSSYEQYF. The CDR3 coding sequence is TGTGCCAGCAGTGGTCACCGAAGCTCCTACGAGCAGTACTTC.

This chain uses TRBV5-1 with TRBJ2-2; D gene ambiguous. CDR3 length: 13 residues. CDR1 and CDR2 from the germline V gene are SGHRS and YFSETQ. The ends were cut back, 10 bases at V and 2 bases at J, with 12 bases in the middle. The CDR3 spells CASRVTNTGELFF. The CDR3 DNA reads TGCGCCTCCCGCGTTACTAACACCGGGGAGCTGTTTTTT.

V and J are TRBV6-5 and TRBJ1-2; 8 bases are shared with TRBD1. J was trimmed by 4 bases and V by 2 bases; bases with no gene match: 6. Germline CDR1 MNHEY, CDR2 SVGAGI. This CDR3 comprises 15 residues. The DNA of the CDR3 is TGTGCCAGCAGTTACGGTCAGGGGGCAGTCTATGGCTACACCTTC. Translating it yields CASSYGQGAVYGYTF.

The CDR3 here is CASSLSGRSSYEQYF. CDR3 coding DNA: TGTGCCAGCAGCCTTAGCGGGAGGAGCTCCTACGAGCAGTACTTC. The J gene is TRBJ2-7, the V gene TRBV6-5, with 10 bases identical to TRBD2. Germline CDR1 and CDR2: MNHEY and SVGAGI. This CDR3 contains 15 residues. V was clipped by 6 bases and J by 0 bases; unmatched bases: 5.

V is TRBV6-5 and J is TRBJ2-7; the match to TRBD2 covers 10 bases. The CDR3 runs to 16 residues. In germline, CDR1 is MNHEY, CDR2 SVGAGI. The trim removed 6 bases at V and 0 bases at J, leaving 8 bases unmatched. For the CDR3, the DNA is TGTGCCAGCAGCTACCAACTAGCGGGATCCTCCTACGAGCAGTACTTC. It translates to CASSYQLAGSSYEQYF.

The V call is TRBV30, the J call TRBJ1-3; D not certain. The CDR3 has 15 amino acids. Germline CDR1 and CDR2: GTSNPN and SVGIG (reference sequence). With 2 bases removed from V and 0 bases from J, the gap between germline ends came to 11 bases. This CDR3 is CAWSPQAPSGNTIYF. The CDR3 DNA reads TGTGCCTGGAGTCCCCAGGCTCCCTCTGGAAACACCATATATTTT.

The CDR3 bases are TGTGCCAGCACACGGCTAGCAAGGTACAATGAGCAGTTCTTC. It yields the protein CASTRLARYNEQFF. V is TRBV6-5 and J is TRBJ2-1; D might be TRBD2 (5 bases). This CDR3 has 14 amino acids. The V gene's germline CDR1 is MNHEY and CDR2 SVGAGI. V was cut by 7 bases and J by 4 bases, with 14 bases left in between.

This chain uses TRBV30 with TRBJ1-4, with D maybe TRBD1 (5 bases). The CDR3 contains 14 residues. V lost 3 bases and J 5 bases, leaving 13 bases between the germline ends. Looked up from germline, CDR1 is GTSNPN and CDR2 is SVGIG (reference sequence). As DNA, the CDR3 is TGTGCCTGGAGGGGGATAAGGGGAAATGAAAAACTGTTTTTT. Amino acids: CAWRGIRGNEKLFF.

The rearrangement links TRBV9 to TRBJ2-2; 9 bases are a match to TRBD2. The CDR3 spans 17 residues. J lost 4 bases, V lost 0 bases, and 7 bases had no gene match. Germline CDR1 reads SGDLS; CDR2 reads YYNGEE. The CDR3 sequence: CASSVAAGGPFTGELFF. DNA of the CDR3: TGTGCCAGCAGCGTAGCGGCGGGAGGGCCGTTCACCGGGGAGCTGTTTTTT.

V and J are TRBV28 and TRBJ1-2; D possibly corresponds to TRBD1 (5 bases). Trimming pared 6 bases from V and 2 bases from J, leaving 13 bases between. CDR3 length: 14 amino acids. Germline V gene lookup returns CDR1 MDHEN and CDR2 SYDVKM. The CDR3 spells CASRYNRLNYGYTF. For the CDR3, the DNA is TGTGCCAGCAGGTACAACAGGCTCAACTATGGCTACACCTTC.

This clone was found once. The chain carries TRBV6-5 and TRBJ2-1; D remains unclear. Trimming removed 4 bases at V and 9 bases at J, with 7 bases between. The CDR3 consists of 11 residues. Germline assignment: CDR1 MNHEY and CDR2 SVGAGI. This CDR3 reads CASSSPGEQFF. The CDR3 region has the DNA TGTGCCAGCAGTTCTCCGGGTGAGCAGTTCTTC.

The sample holds one count of this clone. The genes are TRBV6-2 or TRBV6-3 and TRBJ2-7; D is unresolved. The V end lost 6 bases, the J end lost 5 bases, and 23 bases lay between the germline ends. Germline CDR1 is MNHEY and CDR2 is SVGEGT. The CDR3 consists of 16 residues. The CDR3 nucleotides are TGTGCCAGCAGCCCTGCCCCGTGGTCCAGCAACAACGAGCAGTACTTC. Translation: CASSPAPWSSNNEQYF.

This sequence joins TRBV6-5 and TRBJ1-2; 8 bases line up with TRBD1. V was pared by 2 bases and J by 4 bases, with 9 bases of the junction left unmatched. This CDR3 spans 16 amino acids. Per germline, CDR1 MNHEY and CDR2 SVGAGI. CDR3: CASSYTPGGDGYGYTF. DNA of the CDR3: TGTGCCAGCAGTTACACCCCAGGGGGCGATGGCTATGGCTACACCTTC.

The V gene is TRBV9, the J gene TRBJ1-2, with D uncertain. Germline lookup yields CDR1 SGDLS and CDR2 YYNGEE. V was cut by 4 bases and J by 4 bases, with 8 bases left in between. The CDR3 loop spans 12 amino acids. Here the CDR3 reads CASSMDGYGYTF. The CDR3 DNA sequence: TGTGCCAGCAGCATGGACGGCTATGGCTACACCTTC.

V and J are TRBV19 and TRBJ1-5; D is ambiguous. The CDR3 length is 14 residues. The V end was cut by 7 bases, the J end by 1 base, with 11 bases between. The germline V gene encodes CDR1 LNHDA and CDR2 SQIVND (reference sequence). In DNA form, the CDR3 reads TGTGCCAGTACGGCTCTTGCAAGCAATCAGCCCCAGCATTTT. Translating it yields CASTALASNQPQHF.

The chain combines TRBV9 with TRBJ2-5; 11 positions agree with TRBD1. With 2 bases clipped from V and 2 bases from J, the junction kept 5 bases outside the gene matches. Per the germline V gene, CDR1 is SGDLS and CDR2 is YYNGEE. This CDR3 comprises 16 residues. The CDR3 loop is CASSVGQGGLQETQYF. The DNA for the CDR3 is TGTGCCAGCAGCGTGGGACAGGGGGGCCTACAAGAGACCCAGTACTTC.

J is TRBJ2-2 and V is TRBV5-4, with TRBD2 matching 16 bases. Germline CDR1 reads SGHNT; CDR2 reads YYREEE (reference sequence). V was clipped by 4 bases and J by 3 bases; unmatched bases: 6. The CDR3 contains 18 residues. The CDR3 DNA follows: TGTGCCAGCAGCCCCTTCGGGACTAGCGGGAGGGACACCGGGGAGCTGTTTTTT. It specifies CASSPFGTSGRDTGELFF.

The chain has TRBV5-1 and TRBJ2-3; either TRBD1 or TRBD2 may fit D (5 bases each). Between the trimmed V and J ends, which lost 4 bases and 4 bases, there was a span of 16 bases. Looked up from germline, CDR1 is SGHRS and CDR2 is YFSETQ. The CDR3 contains 15 residues. CDR3 coding DNA: TGCGCCAGCAGCCGACAGATTAGCGTTCCAGATACGCAGTATTTT. This encodes CASSRQISVPDTQYF.

The genes are TRBV5-1 and TRBJ2-7, with unresolved D. The length of the CDR3 is 14 residues. Germline V gives CDR1 SGHRS, CDR2 YFSETQ. V was cut by 1 base and J by 3 bases, with 11 bases left in between. CDR3 in amino acids: CASSLTGISYEQYF. The CDR3 DNA reads TGCGCCAGCAGCTTGACTGGTATTAGCTACGAGCAGTACTTC.

The chain links TRBV5-1 to TRBJ1-1; tentative D call: TRBD1 (6 bases). Germline CDR1 is SGHRS and CDR2 is YFSETQ. This CDR3 is built from 16 residues. V lost 0 bases and J lost 4, with 16 bases in between. CDR3 protein: CASSLAPRGGGTEAFF. In nucleotides, the CDR3 is TGCGCCAGCAGCTTGGCTCCCAGGGGTGGAGGCACTGAAGCTTTCTTT.

The rearrangement joins TRBV11-1 to TRBJ2-3; the D gene is possibly TRBD1 (6 bases). Germline CDR1 SGHAT, CDR2 FQDESV (reference sequence). Trimming left V 5 bases short and J 3 bases short, with 18 bases between. The CDR3 is 16 amino acids. The CDR3 DNA sequence: TGTGCCAGCAGCCCCGGACAGCAGAGTAGGACAGATACGCAGTATTTT. Protein: CASSPGQQSRTDTQYF.

V gene TRBV10-3 combines with J gene TRBJ2-3; 12 bases line up with TRBD2. The CDR3 loop spans 17 amino acids. J gave up 7 bases and V 3 bases, and 11 bases lay outside the gene matches. Per germline, CDR1 ENHRY and CDR2 SYGVKD. CDR3 residues: CAISDPVLAGGLNTQYF. Written as DNA, the CDR3 is TGTGCCATCAGTGATCCTGTACTAGCGGGAGGTCTAAATACGCAGTATTTT.

The V gene is TRBV6-5, the J gene TRBJ2-2; D is possibly TRBD2 (6 bases). CDR1 MNHEY and CDR2 SVGAGI come from the germline V gene. The CDR3 is made up of 16 amino acids. V lost 0 bases to trimming and J lost 2 bases, with 10 bases between them. The CDR3 nucleotides are TGTGCCAGCAGTTACTCTAGGGAGGTTAACACCGGGGAGCTGTTTTTT. It is translated as CASSYSREVNTGELFF.

The genes are TRBV7-2 and TRBJ1-6; no clear D gene. CDR1 is SGHTA, CDR2 FQGNSA, per germline. Trimming left V 5 bases short and J 6 bases short, with 11 bases between. This CDR3 contains 14 residues. The CDR3 DNA follows: TGTGCCAGCAGCCCCCGGCGGTTTAATTCACCCCTCCACTTT. Translated: CASSPRRFNSPLHF.

This clone was seen just once. The rearrangement links TRBV4-1 to TRBJ1-1, with a possible D match to TRBD1 (5 bases). Trimming pared 1 base from V and 8 bases from J, leaving 14 bases between. The germline CDR1 and CDR2 sequences are MGHRA and YSYEKL. This CDR3 region has 14 residues. The CDR3 sequence is CASSQVGAALEAFF. The CDR3 coding sequence is TGCGCCAGCAGCCAAGTAGGGGCGGCTTTAGAAGCTTTCTTT.

The chain links TRBV9 to TRBJ2-1; 7 bases map to TRBD2. Germline assignment: CDR1 SGDLS and CDR2 YYNGEE. This CDR3 is built from 16 residues. The J segment lost 8 bases and the V segment lost 3 bases, leaving 14 bases of the junction unmatched. The CDR3 sequence: CASSAGAGTMNDEQFF. The DNA of the CDR3 is TGTGCCAGCAGCGCCGGGGCCGGGACTATGAACGATGAGCAGTTCTTC.

The CDR3 nucleotides read TGTGCCAGCAGCTTGTCGGTCCCCGGAGAGACCCAGTACTTC. Translation gives CASSLSVPGETQYF. This chain links TRBV5-5 with TRBJ2-5; D is unclear. This CDR3 has 14 amino acids. The germline V and J ends were trimmed by 1 base and 4 bases, with 11 bases remaining between them. Germline V CDR1 and CDR2: SGHKS, YYEKEE (reference sequence).